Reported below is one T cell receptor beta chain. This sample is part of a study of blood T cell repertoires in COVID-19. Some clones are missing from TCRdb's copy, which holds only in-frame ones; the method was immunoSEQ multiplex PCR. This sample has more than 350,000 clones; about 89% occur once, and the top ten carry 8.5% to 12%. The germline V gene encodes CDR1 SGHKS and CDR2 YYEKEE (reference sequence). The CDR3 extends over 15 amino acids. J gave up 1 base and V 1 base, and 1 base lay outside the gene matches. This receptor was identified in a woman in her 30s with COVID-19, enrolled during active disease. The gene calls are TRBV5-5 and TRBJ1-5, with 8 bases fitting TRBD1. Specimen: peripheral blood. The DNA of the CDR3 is TGTGCCAGCAGCTTGCGACAGGGGAGCAATCAGCCCCAGCATTTT. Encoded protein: CASSLRQGSNQPQHF.